This T cell receptor beta chain emerged from a study of cytomegalovirus exposure and HLA in healthy donors. Study-wide background: There were about 85 million unique TCRs (from HLA-typed donors) in an early data release. Study results and limitations: A later analysis linked a missense DCLRE1C variant to TCR beta V- and J-gene trimming. Sequencing depth across donors, presence/absence analyses assumed, was roughly uniform.

The primer mix had 60 Vbeta and 13 Jbeta primers. Generated by immunoSEQ multiplex PCR, the TCRdb table keeps only in-frame clones and is missing some. The sample consists of fewer than 150,000 clones, just under 80% of them appearing once. All the people who gave samples were healthy bone marrow donors. Trimming shortened V by 3 bases and J by 0 bases, and 8 bases separated the two germline ends. Germline CDR1 SGHRS, CDR2 YFSETQ. This CDR3 spans 14 amino acids. A note on this clone: Antigen unknown.

V is TRBV5-1 and J is TRBJ2-3, with no clear D. This receptor was taken from a man aged 25-45 years in good health and CMV-seronegative. Material for sequencing was PBMCs. CDR3 sequence: CASSSATSTDTQYF. The CDR3 DNA is TGCGCCAGCAGCTCCGCCACTAGCACAGATACGCAGTATTTT.